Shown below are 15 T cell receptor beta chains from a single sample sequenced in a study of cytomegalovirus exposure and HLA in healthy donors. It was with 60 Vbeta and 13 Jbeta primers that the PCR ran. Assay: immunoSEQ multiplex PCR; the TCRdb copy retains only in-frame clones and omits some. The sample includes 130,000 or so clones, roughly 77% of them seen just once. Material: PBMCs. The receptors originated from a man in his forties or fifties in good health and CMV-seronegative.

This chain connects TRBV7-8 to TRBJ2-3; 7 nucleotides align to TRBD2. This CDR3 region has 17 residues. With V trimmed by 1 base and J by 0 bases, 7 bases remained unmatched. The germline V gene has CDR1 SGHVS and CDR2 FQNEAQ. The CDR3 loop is CASSLVGLGGSTDTQYF. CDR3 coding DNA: TGTGCCAGCAGCTTAGTGGGACTCGGGGGGAGCACAGATACGCAGTATTTT.

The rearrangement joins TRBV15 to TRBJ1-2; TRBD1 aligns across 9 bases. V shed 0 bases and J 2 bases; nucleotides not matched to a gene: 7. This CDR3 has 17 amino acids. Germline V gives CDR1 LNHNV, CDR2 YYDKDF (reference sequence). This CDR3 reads CATSRDGQGRINYGYTF. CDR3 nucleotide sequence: TGTGCCACCAGCAGAGACGGACAGGGGAGGATCAACTATGGCTACACCTTC.

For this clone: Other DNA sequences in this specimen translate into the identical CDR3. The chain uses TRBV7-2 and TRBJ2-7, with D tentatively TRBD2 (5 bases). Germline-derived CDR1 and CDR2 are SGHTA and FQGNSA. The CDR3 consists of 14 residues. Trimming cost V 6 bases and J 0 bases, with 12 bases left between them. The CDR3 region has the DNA TGTGCCAGCAGGCGTACTAGACTCTCCTACGAGCAGTACTTC. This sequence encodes CASRRTRLSYEQYF.

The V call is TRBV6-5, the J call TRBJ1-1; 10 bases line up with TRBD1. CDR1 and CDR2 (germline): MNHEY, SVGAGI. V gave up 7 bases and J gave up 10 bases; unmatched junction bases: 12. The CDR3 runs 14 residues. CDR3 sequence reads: CASTSGTGAPRAFF. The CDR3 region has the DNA TGTGCCAGCACCTCTGGGACAGGGGCCCCTCGAGCTTTCTTT.

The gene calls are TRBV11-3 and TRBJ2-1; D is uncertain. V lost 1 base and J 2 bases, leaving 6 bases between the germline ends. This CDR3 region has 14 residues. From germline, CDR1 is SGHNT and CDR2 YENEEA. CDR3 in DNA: TGTGCCAGCAGCTTAGGAGCGACCTACAATGAGCAGTTCTTC. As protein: CASSLGATYNEQFF.

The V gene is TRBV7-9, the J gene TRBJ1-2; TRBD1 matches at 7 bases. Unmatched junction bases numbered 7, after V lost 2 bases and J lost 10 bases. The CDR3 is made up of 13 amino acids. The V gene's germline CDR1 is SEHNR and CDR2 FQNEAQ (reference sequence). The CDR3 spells CASSLIGTVDYTF. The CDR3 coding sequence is TGTGCCAGCAGCTTAATCGGGACAGTAGACTACACCTTC.

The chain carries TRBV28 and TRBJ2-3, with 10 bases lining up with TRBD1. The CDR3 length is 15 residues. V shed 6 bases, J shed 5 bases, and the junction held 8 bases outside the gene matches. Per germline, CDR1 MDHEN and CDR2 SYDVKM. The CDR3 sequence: CASRASGTGEDTQYF. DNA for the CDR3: TGTGCCAGCAGGGCCTCCGGGACAGGGGAAGATACGCAGTATTTT.

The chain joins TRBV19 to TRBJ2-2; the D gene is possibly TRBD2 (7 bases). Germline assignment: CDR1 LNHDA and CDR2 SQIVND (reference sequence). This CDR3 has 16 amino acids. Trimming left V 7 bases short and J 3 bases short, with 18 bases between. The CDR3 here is CASTEGGGSDTGELFF. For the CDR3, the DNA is TGTGCCAGTACCGAAGGGGGGGGTAGTGACACCGGGGAGCTGTTTTTT.

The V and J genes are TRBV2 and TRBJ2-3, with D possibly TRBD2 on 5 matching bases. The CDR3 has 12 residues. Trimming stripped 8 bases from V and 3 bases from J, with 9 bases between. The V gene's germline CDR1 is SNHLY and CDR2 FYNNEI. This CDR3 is CASGRETDTQYF. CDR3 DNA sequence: TGTGCCAGCGGGAGAGAGACAGATACGCAGTATTTT.

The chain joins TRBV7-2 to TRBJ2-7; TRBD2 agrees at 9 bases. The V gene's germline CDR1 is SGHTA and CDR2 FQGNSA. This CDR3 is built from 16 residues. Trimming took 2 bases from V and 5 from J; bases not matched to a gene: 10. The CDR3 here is CASSLNRAGGPHEQYF. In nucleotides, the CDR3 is TGTGCCAGCAGCTTAAATCGTGCGGGAGGGCCCCACGAGCAGTACTTC.

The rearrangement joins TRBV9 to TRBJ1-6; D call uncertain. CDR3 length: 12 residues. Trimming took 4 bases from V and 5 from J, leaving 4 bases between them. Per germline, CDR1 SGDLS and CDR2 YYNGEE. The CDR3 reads CASSINNSPLHF. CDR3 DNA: TGTGCCAGCAGCATTAATAATTCACCCCTCCACTTT.

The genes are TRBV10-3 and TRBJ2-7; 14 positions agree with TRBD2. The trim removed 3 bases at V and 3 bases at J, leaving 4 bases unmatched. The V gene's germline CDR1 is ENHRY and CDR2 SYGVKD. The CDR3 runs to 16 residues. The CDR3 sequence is CAISDSGLAGGYEQYF. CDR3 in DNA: TGTGCCATCAGTGATTCCGGACTAGCGGGGGGCTACGAGCAGTACTTC.

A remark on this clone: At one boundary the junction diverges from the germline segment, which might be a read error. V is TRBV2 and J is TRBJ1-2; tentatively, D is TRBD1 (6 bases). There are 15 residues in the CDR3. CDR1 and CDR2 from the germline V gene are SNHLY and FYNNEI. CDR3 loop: CASISGGLSNRGTFF. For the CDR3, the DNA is TGTGCCAGCATTTCCGGGGGGCTCTCCAATAGGGGGACGTTCTTC.

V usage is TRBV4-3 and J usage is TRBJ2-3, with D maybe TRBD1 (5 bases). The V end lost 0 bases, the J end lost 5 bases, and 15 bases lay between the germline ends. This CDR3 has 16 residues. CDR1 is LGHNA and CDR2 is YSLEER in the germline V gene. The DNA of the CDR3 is TGCGCCAGCAGCCAAGACGGTACAGGTTACCGAGATACGCAGTATTTT. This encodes CASSQDGTGYRDTQYF.

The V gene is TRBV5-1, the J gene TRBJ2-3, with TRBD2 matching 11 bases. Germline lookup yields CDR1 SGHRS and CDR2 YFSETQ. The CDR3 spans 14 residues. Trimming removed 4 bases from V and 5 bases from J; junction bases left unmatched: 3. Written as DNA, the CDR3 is TGCGCCAGCAGCCTAGCGGGAGGACTAGATACGCAGTATTTT. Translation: CASSLAGGLDTQYF.